This TCR beta chain appears in the sequencing data of a study of blood T cell repertoires in COVID-19. Study-level background: Samples representing acute and convalescent COVID-19 were sourced from the United States, Italy and Spain.

V gave up 5 bases and J gave up 3 bases; unmatched junction bases: 7. Germline V gene sequence: CDR1 SEHNR, CDR2 FQNEAQ (reference sequence). This CDR3 has 14 amino acids. Original handling: Amplification of reference gene primers provided the estimated nucleated cell counts. The data were produced by immunoSEQ multiplex PCR, yet TCRdb's version contains in-frame clones alone and is incomplete. The V and J calls and clone size are taken from that table; D and trimming were inferred from the DNA. The profile shows approximately 210,000 clones, 88% of them singletons. The receptor's source is a human donor in a cohort sampled during active COVID-19. Sequencing was done on a sample of peripheral blood. This sequence joins TRBV7-9 and TRBJ2-7, with 7 positions matching TRBD1. CDR3 sequence reads: CASSPRDSYYEQYF. The CDR3 DNA reads TGTGCCAGCAGCCCAAGGGACAGTTACTACGAGCAGTACTTC.